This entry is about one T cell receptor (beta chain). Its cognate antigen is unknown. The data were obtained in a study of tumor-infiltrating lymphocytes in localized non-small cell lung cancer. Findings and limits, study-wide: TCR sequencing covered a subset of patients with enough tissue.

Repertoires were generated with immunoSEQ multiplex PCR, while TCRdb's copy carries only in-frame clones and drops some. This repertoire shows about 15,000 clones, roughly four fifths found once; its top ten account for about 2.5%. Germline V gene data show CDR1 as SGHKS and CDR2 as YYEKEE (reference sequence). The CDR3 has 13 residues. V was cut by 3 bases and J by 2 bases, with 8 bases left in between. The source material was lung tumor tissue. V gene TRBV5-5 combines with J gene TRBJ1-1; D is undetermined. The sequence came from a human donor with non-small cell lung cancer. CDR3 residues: CASSYYINTEAFF. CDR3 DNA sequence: TGTGCCAGCAGCTATTACATTAACACTGAAGCTTTCTTT.